This TCR beta chain was sequenced in a study of T cell responses to AZD1222 COVID-19 vaccine (dated by TCRdb to the early 2020s). In terms of the full investigation: A total of 233 trial participants underwent TCR sequencing, of whom nearly 210 received two doses of AZD1222 and some 26 received two doses of the MenACWY control vaccine. Trial participants were enrolled by age into 18-55, 56-69 and 70-plus year subgroups, with about 150, 28 and 57 TCR-sequenced participants respectively. Points the paper makes about the study in general: Reportedly, close to half of the unique spike-specific TCRs recognized epitopes lying outside the regions that are mutated in the B.1.351 and B.1.1.7 variants. Vaccine-associated CD4 TCRs spanned the whole spike protein, with dominant responses in regions 160-218 and 743-854. Conclusions about previously exposed vaccinees are limited because only six or seven AZD1222 recipients were SARS-CoV-2 seropositive at baseline. Most participants were white British and females outnumbered males, and the authors suggested that clonal diversity may have been underestimated. Because no day 14 peak-response samples were available, repertoires were characterized only after the peak T cell response. Spike-specific TCR breadth and depth rose significantly after two AZD1222 doses compared with day 0 and with MenACWY recipients. In the small 56-69-year group, the increase in depth fell short of significance, most likely because of low power.

Concerning this clone: Its antigen has not been determined. Base-call qualities are not available, and no considerably larger clone is one nucleotide away.

Reading the germline V gene gives CDR1 ENHRY and CDR2 SYGVKD. A distance of 3 bases separates the germline ends of V and J, which lose 0 bases and 3 bases respectively. The CDR3 numbers 13 residues from cysteine through phenylalanine. The CDR3 DNA has 39 bases and is translated from base 1. The label giving this sample's time point can be read as: about 28 days (+/-7) after the second vaccine dose. Because spike-specific TCR depth and breadth did not differ between the two schedules, AZD1222 recipients who got a second dose at roughly 4 weeks were pooled with those who got a second dose at roughly 12 weeks. Vaccinee samples were obtained from the UK trials COV001 and COV002, which included a single-blind randomized controlled phase 2/3 trial of AZD1222 (ChAdOx1 nCoV-19) in healthy adults. Trial participant PBMC samples were collected at day 0 and day 28 after the second dose for TCRbeta chain sequencing.

The CDR3 regions of human TCRbeta chains were analyzed by immunosequencing. Per the source publication's procedure: Repertoire TCRs were matched against a reference library of SARS-CoV-2-specific TCRs generated with the MIRA antigen-specificity platform. Breadth meant the fraction of unique TCRs that were SARS-CoV-2-associated, whereas depth meant the fraction of total T cells that were SARS-CoV-2-associated. Using the MIRA data, every spike-specific TCR was mapped to the spike region that the TCR reacted to and assigned to either a CD4 or a CD8 class. Log10-transformed breadth and depth values were compared by one-way ANOVA with Sidak's multiple comparisons tests. Imported from immuneACCESS, the table was reduced by TCRdb to in-frame sequences with V and J called. These copies leave out some clones; in studies compared against another copy, an unresolved V gene accounts for under half, and the cause of the remainder is not known. That table is the source of V, J and clone size, and D and trimming were worked out from the DNA. Counted in this sample were roughly 200,000 clones; approximately 90% of them appeared once. The top ten constitute around 3.7% of the sample.

The material was peripheral blood, obtained 28 days after the second AZD1222 dose. The rearranged chain carries TRBV10-3 and TRBJ1-5; there is no confident call for the D gene. The receptor was isolated from an adult who received the AZD1222 COVID-19 vaccine. CDR3 loop: CAISESDNQPQHF. The nucleotide sequence is given as TGTGCCATCAGTGAGTCGGACAATCAGCCCCAGCATTTT.